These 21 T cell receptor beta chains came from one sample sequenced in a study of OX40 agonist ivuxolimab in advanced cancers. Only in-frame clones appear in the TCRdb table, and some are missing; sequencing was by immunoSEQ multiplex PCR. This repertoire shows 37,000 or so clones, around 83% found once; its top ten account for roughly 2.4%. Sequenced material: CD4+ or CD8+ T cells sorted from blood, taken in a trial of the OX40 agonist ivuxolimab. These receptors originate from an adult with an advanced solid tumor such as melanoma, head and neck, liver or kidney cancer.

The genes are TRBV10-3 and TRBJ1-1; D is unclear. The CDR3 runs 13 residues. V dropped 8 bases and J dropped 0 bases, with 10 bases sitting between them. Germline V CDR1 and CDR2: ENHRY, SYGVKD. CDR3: CAIRGPVNTEAFF. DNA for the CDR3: TGTGCCATCCGAGGACCGGTGAACACTGAAGCTTTCTTT.

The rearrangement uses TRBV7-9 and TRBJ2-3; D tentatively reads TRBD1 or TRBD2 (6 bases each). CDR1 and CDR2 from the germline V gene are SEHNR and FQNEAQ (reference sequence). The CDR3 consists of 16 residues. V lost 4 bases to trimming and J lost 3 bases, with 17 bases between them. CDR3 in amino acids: CASSSRSGAQTDTQYF. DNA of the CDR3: TGTGCCAGCAGCTCACGGTCGGGGGCGCAGACAGATACGCAGTATTTT.

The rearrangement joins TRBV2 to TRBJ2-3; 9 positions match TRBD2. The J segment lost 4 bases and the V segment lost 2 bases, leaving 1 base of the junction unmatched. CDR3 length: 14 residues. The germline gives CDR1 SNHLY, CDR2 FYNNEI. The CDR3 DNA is TGTGCCAGCAGTGAACTAGCGGGGTCAGATACGCAGTATTTT. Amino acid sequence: CASSELAGSDTQYF.

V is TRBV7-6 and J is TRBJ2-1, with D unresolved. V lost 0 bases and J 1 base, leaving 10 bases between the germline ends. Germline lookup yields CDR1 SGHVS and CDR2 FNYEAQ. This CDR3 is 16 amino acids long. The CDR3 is CASSLAADSSYNEQFF. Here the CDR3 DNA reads TGTGCCAGCAGCTTAGCGGCGGATTCATCCTACAATGAGCAGTTCTTC.

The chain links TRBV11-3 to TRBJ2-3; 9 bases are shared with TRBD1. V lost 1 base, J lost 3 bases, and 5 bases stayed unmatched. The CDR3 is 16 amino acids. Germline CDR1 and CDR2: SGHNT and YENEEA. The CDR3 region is CASSLGGQGLTDTQYF. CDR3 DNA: TGTGCCAGCAGCTTAGGTGGACAGGGGCTGACAGATACGCAGTATTTT.

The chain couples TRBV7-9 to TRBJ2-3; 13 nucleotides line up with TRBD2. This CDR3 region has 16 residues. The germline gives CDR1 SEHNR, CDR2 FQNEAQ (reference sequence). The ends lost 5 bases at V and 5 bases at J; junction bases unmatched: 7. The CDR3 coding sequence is TGTGCCAGCAGCCCAGGGACTAGCGGGGCTTTAGATACGCAGTATTTT. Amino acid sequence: CASSPGTSGALDTQYF. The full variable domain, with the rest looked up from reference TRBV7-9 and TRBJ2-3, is DTGVSQNPRHKITKRGQNVTFRCDPISEHNRLYWYRQTLGQGPEFLTYFQNEAQLEKSRLLSDRFSAERPKGSFSTLEIQRTEQGDSAMYLCASSPGTSGALDTQYFGPGTRLTVL.

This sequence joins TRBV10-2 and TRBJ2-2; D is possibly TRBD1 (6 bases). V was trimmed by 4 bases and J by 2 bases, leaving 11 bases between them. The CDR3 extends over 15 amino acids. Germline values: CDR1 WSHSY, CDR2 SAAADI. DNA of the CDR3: TGCGCCAGCAGTGCTTCGGACAGAAACACCGGGGAGCTGTTTTTT. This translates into CASSASDRNTGELFF.

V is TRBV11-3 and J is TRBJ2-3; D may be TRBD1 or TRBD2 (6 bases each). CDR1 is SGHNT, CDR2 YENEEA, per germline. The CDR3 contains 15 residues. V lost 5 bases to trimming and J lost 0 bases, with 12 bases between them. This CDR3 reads CASSVTGTSTDTQYF. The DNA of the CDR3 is TGTGCCAGCAGCGTCACAGGGACTAGCACAGATACGCAGTATTTT.

CDR3 coding DNA: TGTGCCAGCAGGGTCGGACTAGCGGGGGGTGCAGATACGCAGTATTTT. It yields the protein CASRVGLAGGADTQYF. The V and J genes are TRBV2 and TRBJ2-3; 14 positions match TRBD2. The CDR3 runs 16 residues. The V gene end was trimmed by 6 bases and the J gene end by 4 bases; junction bases not matched to a gene: 6. Germline V gives CDR1 SNHLY, CDR2 FYNNEI.

CDR3 in DNA: TGTGCCAGCAGCTTGGGTAGGGATCTGGGCGCCGAGCAGTACTTC. Its protein is CASSLGRDLGAEQYF. The rearrangement joins TRBV7-2 to TRBJ2-7; unclear D gene. The CDR3 length is 15 residues. Germline-derived CDR1 and CDR2 are SGHTA and FQGNSA. Trimming pared 3 bases from V and 6 bases from J, leaving 18 bases between.

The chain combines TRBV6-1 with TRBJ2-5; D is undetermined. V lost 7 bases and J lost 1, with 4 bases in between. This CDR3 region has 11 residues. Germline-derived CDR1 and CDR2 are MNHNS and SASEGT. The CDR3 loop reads CASILQETQYF. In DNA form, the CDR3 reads TGTGCCAGCATCCTCCAAGAGACCCAGTACTTC.

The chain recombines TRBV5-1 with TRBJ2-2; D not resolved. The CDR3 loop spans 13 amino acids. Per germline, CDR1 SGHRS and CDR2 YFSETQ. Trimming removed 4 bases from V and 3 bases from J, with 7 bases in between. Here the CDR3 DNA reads TGCGCCAGCAGCCACAGCGACACCGGGGAGCTGTTTTTT. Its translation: CASSHSDTGELFF.

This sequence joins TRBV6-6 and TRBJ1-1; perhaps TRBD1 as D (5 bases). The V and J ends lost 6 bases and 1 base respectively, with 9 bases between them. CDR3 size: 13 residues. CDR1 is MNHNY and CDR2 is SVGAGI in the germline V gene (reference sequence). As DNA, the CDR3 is TGTGCCAGCAGAGGGGCGGGGAACACTGAAGCTTTCTTT. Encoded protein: CASRGAGNTEAFF.

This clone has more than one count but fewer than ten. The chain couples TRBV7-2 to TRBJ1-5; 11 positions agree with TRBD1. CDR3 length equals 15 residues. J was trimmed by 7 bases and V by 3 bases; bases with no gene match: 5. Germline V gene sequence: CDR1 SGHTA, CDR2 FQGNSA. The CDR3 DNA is TGTGCCAGCAGCTTCGGGACAGGGGGACGGCAGCCCCAGCATTTT. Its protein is CASSFGTGGRQPQHF.

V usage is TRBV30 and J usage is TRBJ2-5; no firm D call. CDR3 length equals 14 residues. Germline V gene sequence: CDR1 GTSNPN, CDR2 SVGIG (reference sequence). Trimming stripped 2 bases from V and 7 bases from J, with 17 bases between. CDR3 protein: CAWSWGTPGGTQYF. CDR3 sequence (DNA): TGTGCCTGGAGTTGGGGAACACCTGGTGGGACCCAGTACTTC.

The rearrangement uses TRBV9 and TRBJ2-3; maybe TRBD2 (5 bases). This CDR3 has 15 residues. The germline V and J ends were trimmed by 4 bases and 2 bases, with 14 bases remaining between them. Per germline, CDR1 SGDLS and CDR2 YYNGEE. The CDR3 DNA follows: TGTGCCAGCAGCACTGTCCCGGGAACCACAGATACGCAGTATTTT. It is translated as CASSTVPGTTDTQYF.

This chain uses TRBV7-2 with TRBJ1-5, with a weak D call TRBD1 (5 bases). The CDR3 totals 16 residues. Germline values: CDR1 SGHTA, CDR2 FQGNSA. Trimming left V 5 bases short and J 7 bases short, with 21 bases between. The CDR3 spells CASSPQGSRLGQPQHF. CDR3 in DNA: TGTGCCAGCAGCCCGCAGGGTTCCCGCTTGGGGCAGCCCCAGCATTTT.

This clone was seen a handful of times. This CDR3 reads CASSSRTENQPQHF. The CDR3 region has the DNA TGTGCCAGCAGTTCCCGGACGGAGAATCAGCCCCAGCATTTT. The rearrangement uses TRBV6-5 and TRBJ1-5; D not certain. Deletions cut 4 bases from V and 4 bases from J, with 11 bases between. Looked up from germline, CDR1 is MNHEY and CDR2 is SVGAGI. The CDR3 is made up of 14 amino acids.

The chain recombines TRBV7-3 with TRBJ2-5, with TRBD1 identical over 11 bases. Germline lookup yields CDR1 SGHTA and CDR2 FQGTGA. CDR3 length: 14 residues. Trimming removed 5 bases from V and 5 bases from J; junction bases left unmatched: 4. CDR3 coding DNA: TGTGCCAGCAGCGTGGACAGGGGGCGGGAGACCCAGTACTTC. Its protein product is CASSVDRGRETQYF.

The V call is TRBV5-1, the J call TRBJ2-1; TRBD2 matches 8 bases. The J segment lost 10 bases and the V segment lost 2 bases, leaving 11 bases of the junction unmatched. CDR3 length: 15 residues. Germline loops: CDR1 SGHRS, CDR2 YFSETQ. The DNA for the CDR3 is TGCGCCAGCAGCTTCAGTGTCACGGGGGGGCGGGAGCAGTTCTTC. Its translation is CASSFSVTGGREQFF.

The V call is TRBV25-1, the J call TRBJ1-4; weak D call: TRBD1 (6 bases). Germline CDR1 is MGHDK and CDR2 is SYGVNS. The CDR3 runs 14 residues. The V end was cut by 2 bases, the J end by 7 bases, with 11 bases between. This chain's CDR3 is CASSETGWGEKLFF. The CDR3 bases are TGTGCCAGCAGTGAAACAGGGTGGGGTGAAAAACTGTTTTTT.